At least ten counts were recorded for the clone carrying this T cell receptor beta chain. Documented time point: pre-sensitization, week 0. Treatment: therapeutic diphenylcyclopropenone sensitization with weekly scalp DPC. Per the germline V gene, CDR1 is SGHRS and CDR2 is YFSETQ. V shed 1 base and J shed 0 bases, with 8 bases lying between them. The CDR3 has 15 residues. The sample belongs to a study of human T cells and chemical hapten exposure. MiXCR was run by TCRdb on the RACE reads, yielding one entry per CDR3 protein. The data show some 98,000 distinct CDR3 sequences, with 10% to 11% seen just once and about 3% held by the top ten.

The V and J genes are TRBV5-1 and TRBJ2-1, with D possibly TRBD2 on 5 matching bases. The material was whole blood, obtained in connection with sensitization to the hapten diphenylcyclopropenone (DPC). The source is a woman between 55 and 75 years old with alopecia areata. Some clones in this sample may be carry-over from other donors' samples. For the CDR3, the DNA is TGCGCCAGCAGCTTGTCCGGGGACTCCTACAATGAGCAGTTCTTC. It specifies CASSLSGDSYNEQFF.